Described below is a single TCR beta chain sequence and its context. The data belong to a study of blood T cell repertoires in COVID-19. For the study at large: COVID-19 samples from acute and convalescent phases originated in the United States, Italy and Spain. The analysed material was cDNA or gDNA that came from T cells, B-cell-depleted T cells, or PBMCs.

This CDR3 contains 17 residues. Germline V gene data show CDR1 as MGHDK and CDR2 as SYGVNS. Losses at the gene ends were 4 bases for V and 3 bases for J; bases not matched to a gene: 11. Authors' data handling: By means of reference gene primer amplification, nucleated cell counts were estimated. Measured with immunoSEQ multiplex PCR; TCRdb has only the in-frame clones, and not every one. V, J and clone size are taken as reported in that table, and D and trimming were inferred from the DNA itself. Of tens of thousands of clones listed, approximately 90% are singletons. This sequence joins TRBV25-1 and TRBJ1-2; 10 bases align to TRBD1. What was sequenced was peripheral blood. This receptor was obtained from a human donor in a cohort sampled during active COVID-19. This CDR3 reads CASSVTPGQGLHYGYTF. The CDR3 region has the DNA TGTGCCAGCAGTGTCACCCCGGGACAGGGGTTGCACTATGGCTACACCTTC.